Listed here are 6 T cell receptor beta chains from one sample, sequenced in a study of brain T cells in children with intractable seizures. The time point is: blood from clinic visit 5 months post-surgery; TSC patient then seizure free. The repertoire was sequenced with immunoSEQ multiplex PCR; TCRdb's copy has only in-frame clones and lacks some. The sample includes about 340,000 clones, 93% of them seen just once. The sequences come from peripheral blood, collected around 5 months after surgery. The receptor set was obtained from a boy under two years old with tuberous sclerosis and intractable seizures.

Comments on this clone: The same CDR3 can be traced to other DNA sequences in this sample. The chain recombines TRBV3-1 (or the pseudogene TRBV3-2) with TRBJ1-5; perhaps TRBD1 as D (5 bases). Germline V gene sequence: CDR1 LGHDT, CDR2 YNNKEL (reference sequence). The CDR3 spans 15 residues. V was shortened by 1 base and J by 4 bases, with 11 bases between the two germline ends. The CDR3, as DNA: TGTGCCAGCAGCCAAGGGCAGGGTGGGAATCAGCCCCAGCATTTT. This gives the protein CASSQGQGGNQPQHF.

The chain has TRBV6-5 and TRBJ1-1, with D possibly being TRBD1 (5 bases). Trimming stripped 4 bases from V and 0 bases from J, with 6 bases between. Germline values: CDR1 MNHEY, CDR2 SVGAGI. CDR3 size: 13 residues. The CDR3 bases are TGTGCCAGCAGTTCAGGGCTGAACACTGAAGCTTTCTTT. It translates to CASSSGLNTEAFF.

This sequence joins TRBV5-1 and TRBJ2-7, with TRBD2 matching 8 bases. Trimming cost V 4 bases and J 0 bases; bases outside gene matches: 3. Looked up from germline, CDR1 is SGHRS and CDR2 is YFSETQ. This CDR3 spans 14 amino acids. As DNA, the CDR3 is TGCGCCAGCAGCGTTACTAGCGGCTCCTACGAGCAGTACTTC. Amino acid sequence: CASSVTSGSYEQYF. The full variable domain, in which reference TRBV5-1 and TRBJ2-7 provide the parts outside the CDR3, is KAGVTQTPRYLIKTRGQQVTLSCSPISGHRSVSWYQQTPGQGLQFLFEYFSETQRNKGNFPGRFSGRQFSNSRSEMNVSTLELGDSALYLCASSVTSGSYEQYFGPGTRLTVT.

The genes are TRBV12-3 or TRBV12-4 and TRBJ1-1; D ambiguous. The CDR3 covers 11 residues. Trimming took off 8 bases at V and 4 bases at J, with 8 bases between the two ends. Here the CDR3 DNA reads TGTGCCAGCTGGGGAGGCACTGAAGCTTTCTTT. This gives the protein CASWGGTEAFF.

The rearrangement links TRBV5-1 to TRBJ2-3, with unresolved D. The germline V gene encodes CDR1 SGHRS and CDR2 YFSETQ. The V gene lost 1 base and the J gene lost 4 bases, with 7 bases spanning the gap. This CDR3 comprises 13 residues. CDR3 sequence: CASSLSSADTQYF. The CDR3 DNA reads as TGCGCCAGCAGCTTGTCAAGTGCAGATACGCAGTATTTT.

The chain has TRBV7-9 and TRBJ2-7, with D perhaps TRBD1 (6 bases). The CDR3 contains 15 residues. Trimming removed 2 bases at V and 5 bases at J, with 16 bases between. Per germline, CDR1 SEHNR and CDR2 FQNEAQ (reference sequence). The CDR3 sequence: CASSLPGTRGDEQYF. The CDR3 DNA follows: TGTGCCAGCAGCTTACCCGGGACCAGGGGTGACGAGCAGTACTTC.